The 30 T cell receptor beta chains below were found in one sample sequenced in a study of blood T cells in healthy people across ages. A second roughly 7 to 12 cycle PCR used barcoded and J-beta primers. TCRdb re-derived calls from the 5' RACE reads in MiXCR, one entry per CDR3 protein. The sample carries about 800,000 distinct CDR3 sequences, 46% recorded once. The sequenced material came from blood. These receptors originate from a man older than 75 in good health.

The chain carries TRBV7-2 and TRBJ2-5; D is perhaps TRBD2 (5 bases). Looked up from germline, CDR1 is SGHTA and CDR2 is FQGNSA. V shed 2 bases and J shed 5 bases, with 12 bases lying between them. This CDR3 has 14 residues. CDR3 bases: TGTGCCAGCAGCTTACTGGGAGTTTGGGAGACCCAGTACTTC. Translated, it gives CASSLLGVWETQYF.

This clonotype has a count of ten or more. The chain couples TRBV29-1 to TRBJ2-7, with D possibly being TRBD1 (5 bases). The length of the CDR3 is 12 residues. V lost 3 bases, J lost 4 bases, and 10 bases lay in between. Germline CDR1 and CDR2: SQVTM and ANQGSEA. CDR3 amino acids: CSVDFQGYEQYF. The DNA of the CDR3 is TGCAGCGTTGATTTCCAGGGTTACGAGCAGTACTTC.

The genes are TRBV2 and TRBJ2-1; D is uncertain. Trimming took off 5 bases at V and 2 bases at J, with 13 bases between the two ends. Germline V gives CDR1 SNHLY, CDR2 FYNNEI. This CDR3 contains 15 residues. The CDR3 protein is CASSYIAGPYNEQFF. The CDR3 nucleotides read TGTGCCAGCAGTTATATCGCAGGACCCTACAATGAGCAGTTCTTC.

This chain connects TRBV21-1 to TRBJ2-7; no DNA check was done on the table's D call, TRBD1. TRBV21-1 is termed a pseudogene. CDR3 length: 14 amino acids. The CDR3 DNA is TGTGCCAGCAGCAAAAGAGACAGAACCTACGAGCAGTACTTC. It translates to CASSKRDRTYEQYF.

This rearrangement joins TRBV6-2 or TRBV6-3 to TRBJ1-4; a possible D gene is TRBD1 (6 bases). V shed 3 bases and J shed 0 bases, with 11 bases lying between them. Germline values: CDR1 MNHEY, CDR2 SVGEGT. CDR3 length equals 16 residues. This CDR3 is CASSYRRQATNEKLFF. The CDR3 coding sequence is TGTGCCAGCAGTTATCGACGACAGGCAACTAATGAAAAACTGTTTTTT.

V and J are TRBV7-2 and TRBJ2-7, with 8 positions matching TRBD2. After removal of 2 bases from V and 4 bases from J, the junction contained 19 bases not matched to a gene. CDR1 is SGHTA, CDR2 FQGNSA, per germline. The CDR3 contains 19 residues. The CDR3 here is CASSLLGLASGPSGYEQYF. The CDR3 region has the DNA TGTGCCAGCAGCTTACTCGGGTTGGCTAGCGGGCCTAGCGGGTACGAGCAGTACTTC.

This rearrangement joins TRBV29-1 to TRBJ1-2; TRBD1 matches at 9 bases. The V gene end was trimmed by 7 bases and the J gene end by 6 bases; junction bases not matched to a gene: 9. Per germline, CDR1 SQVTM and CDR2 ANQGSEA. This CDR3 is 13 amino acids long. The CDR3 nucleotides are TGCAGCGCCGGTCGAGGACAGGGGAATGGCTACACCTTC. It yields the protein CSAGRGQGNGYTF.

This chain uses TRBV7-9 with TRBJ1-5; no reliable D call. The V gene's germline CDR1 is SEHNR and CDR2 FQNEAQ (reference sequence). Trimming left V 5 bases short and J 5 bases short, with 7 bases between. This CDR3 region has 12 residues. The CDR3 nucleotides are TGTGCCAGCAGCGCCCGGGATCAGCCCCAGCATTTT. Translating gives CASSARDQPQHF.

This chain joins TRBV5-1 and TRBJ1-1; tentatively, D is TRBD1 (5 bases). Germline CDR1 SGHRS, CDR2 YFSETQ. The CDR3 spans 14 residues. V lost 4 bases and J 4 bases, leaving 14 bases between the germline ends. CDR3 DNA: TGCGCCAGCAGCGATAAATCGGGGACCACTGAAGCTTTCTTT. It codes for CASSDKSGTTEAFF. Variable domain in full (rest from reference TRBV5-1 and TRBJ1-1): KAGVTQTPRYLIKTRGQQVTLSCSPISGHRSVSWYQQTPGQGLQFLFEYFSETQRNKGNFPGRFSGRQFSNSRSEMNVSTLELGDSALYLCASSDKSGTTEAFFGQGTRLTVV.

A word on this clonotype: The junction differs from germline at one of its ends, possibly a read error. The chain recombines TRBV7-8 with TRBJ2-5, with D possibly TRBD1 on 6 matching bases. In germline, CDR1 is SGHVS, CDR2 FQNEAQ. The CDR3 is 14 residues long. The CDR3 DNA reads TGTGTCAGCAGGCCACAGGGAAGGGAAGAGACCCAGTACTTC. Encoded protein: CVSRPQGREETQYF.

This clonotype was recorded a few times. V usage is TRBV7-2 and J usage is TRBJ1-5; 7 bases align to TRBD1. Germline V gives CDR1 SGHTA, CDR2 FQGNSA. The CDR3 has 17 residues. The junction had 10 bases not matched to a gene; V was cut back by 5 bases and J by 0 bases. The CDR3 nucleotides read TGTGCCAGCAGCCCAAGGACAGGAGAATATAGCAATCAGCCCCAGCATTTT. It specifies CASSPRTGEYSNQPQHF. Full variable domain (outside the CDR3, taken from reference TRBV7-2 and TRBJ1-5): GAGVSQSPSNKVTEKGKDVELRCDPISGHTALYWYRQSLGQGLEFLIYFQGNSAPDKSGLPSDRFSAERTGGSVSTLTIQRTQQEDSAVYLCASSPRTGEYSNQPQHFGDGTRLSIL.

A few counts support this clonotype. This chain links TRBV20-1 with TRBJ2-7; the match to TRBD2 covers 9 bases. The ends lost 6 bases at V and 1 base at J; junction bases unmatched: 7. The CDR3 extends over 14 amino acids. From germline, CDR1 is DFQATT and CDR2 SNEGSKA (reference sequence). CDR3 DNA: TGCAGTGCAAGTGGAGCGGGAGGTTCCTACGAGCAGTACTTC. As protein: CSASGAGGSYEQYF.

The chain has TRBV6-1 and TRBJ1-3; TRBD1 might be the D (6 bases). Trimming shortened V by 3 bases and J by 2 bases, and 11 bases separated the two germline ends. Germline V gene lookup returns CDR1 MNHNS and CDR2 SASEGT. The CDR3 has 15 residues. In DNA, the CDR3 is TGTGCCAGCAGTGACTCCGGGACAACTGGAAACACCATATATTTT. This sequence encodes CASSDSGTTGNTIYF.

The chain uses TRBV29-1 and TRBJ2-5, with TRBD1 identical over 9 bases. Germline V gene lookup returns CDR1 SQVTM and CDR2 ANQGSEA. Losses at the gene ends were 7 bases for V and 2 bases for J; bases not matched to a gene: 11. The CDR3 is 15 amino acids. In nucleotides, the CDR3 is TGCAGCGCTACGACAGGGGGGGGGTGGCAAGAGACCCAGTACTTC. Its protein is CSATTGGGWQETQYF.

As DNA, the CDR3 is TGTGCCAGCAGCCAAGCGGCAGGCGGGAGTCCCCCAGATACGCAGTATTTT. It encodes CASSQAAGGSPPDTQYF. V gene TRBV4-2 combines with J gene TRBJ2-3, with TRBD2 matching 7 bases. The CDR3 is 17 amino acids. CDR1 LGHNA and CDR2 YNFKEQ come from the germline V gene. J was trimmed by 4 bases and V by 1 base; bases with no gene match: 11.

This clonotype came up a few times. The chain employs TRBV20-1 and TRBJ2-5, with D possibly matching TRBD2 (6 bases). CDR1 is DFQATT, CDR2 SNEGSKA, per germline (reference sequence). The V end lost 3 bases, the J end lost 4 bases, and 12 bases lay between the germline ends. This CDR3 contains 13 residues. CDR3 amino acids: CSARGGLGETQYF. CDR3 DNA: TGCAGTGCTAGGGGGGGACTGGGAGAGACCCAGTACTTC.

V and J are TRBV5-6 and TRBJ2-4, with TRBD2 identical over 15 bases. The CDR3 length is 23 residues. J gave up 3 bases and V 3 bases, and 22 bases lay outside the gene matches. The germline gives CDR1 SGHDT, CDR2 YYEEEE. The chain's CDR3 is CASSSRPGLAGGSVRGDKNIQYF. The DNA of the CDR3 is TGTGCCAGCAGCTCCCGACCGGGACTAGCGGGAGGTTCCGTCCGCGGGGACAAAAACATTCAGTACTTC.

This rearrangement joins TRBV3-1 to TRBJ2-7, with TRBD2 identical over 11 bases. Germline V gene lookup returns CDR1 LGHDT and CDR2 YNNKEL (reference sequence). J gave up 2 bases and V 0 bases, and 3 bases lay outside the gene matches. This CDR3 has 16 residues. The CDR3 nucleotides are TGTGCCAGCAGCCAAGAGGCTAGCGGGAGGCCCTACGAGCAGTACTTC. Residues: CASSQEASGRPYEQYF.

This clonotype showed up just once. This sequence may be a read error, since a much larger clone differs from it by one base. The chain links TRBV24-1 to TRBJ2-1; TRBD1 might be the D (7 bases). V dropped 4 bases and J dropped 0 bases, with 12 bases sitting between them. Germline assignment: CDR1 KGHDR and CDR2 SFDVKD. This CDR3 has 16 residues. The CDR3 loop reads CATSDAGQTSYNEQFF. Here the CDR3 DNA reads TGTGCCACCAGTGACGCGGGACAGACCTCCTACAATGAGCAGTTCTTC.

This clonotype was observed a few times. The chain uses TRBV27 and TRBJ2-3; D remains unclear. CDR1 and CDR2 (germline): MNHEY, SMNVEV (reference sequence). The CDR3 spans 12 residues. Trimming removed 0 bases at V and 5 bases at J, with 3 bases between. The CDR3, as DNA: TGTGCCAGCAGTTTATCGCAAGATACGCAGTATTTT. It translates to CASSLSQDTQYF.

This rearrangement joins TRBV20-1 to TRBJ1-2, with 7 bases identical to TRBD1. The length of the CDR3 is 12 residues. Per germline, CDR1 DFQATT and CDR2 SNEGSKA (reference sequence). The CDR3 coding sequence is TGCATCACGACAGGGATGACCTATGGCTACACCTTC. Translated, it gives CITTGMTYGYTF.

This clonotype was counted many times. This sequence joins TRBV29-1 and TRBJ2-7; maybe TRBD1 (5 bases). CDR3 length: 12 residues. V was shortened by 3 bases and J by 3 bases, with 9 bases between the two germline ends. Germline V gene sequence: CDR1 SQVTM, CDR2 ANQGSEA. DNA of the CDR3: TGCAGCGTTGAGGGGCGAAACTACGAGCAGTACTTC. This encodes CSVEGRNYEQYF.

The chain links TRBV20-1 to TRBJ2-1; possibly TRBD1 for D (6 bases). The germline V gene has CDR1 DFQATT and CDR2 SNEGSKA (reference sequence). Trimming removed 0 bases from V and 2 bases from J, with 14 bases in between. The CDR3 has 16 residues. CDR3 in amino acids: CSARDPDRPTYNEQFF. The CDR3 DNA follows: TGCAGTGCTAGAGATCCAGACAGGCCCACCTACAATGAGCAGTTCTTC.

This rearrangement joins TRBV4-1 to TRBJ1-1; D uncertain. The CDR3 runs to 15 residues. Per germline, CDR1 MGHRA and CDR2 YSYEKL. Trimming stripped 3 bases from V and 0 bases from J, with 11 bases between. CDR3 bases: TGCGCCAGCAGCCAGCCGGGCTACATGAACACTGAAGCTTTCTTT. It codes for CASSQPGYMNTEAFF.

The chain uses TRBV5-1 and TRBJ2-3; perhaps D is TRBD1 or TRBD2 (5 bases each). This CDR3 comprises 16 residues. Germline assignment: CDR1 SGHRS and CDR2 YFSETQ. Trimming took off 3 bases at V and 4 bases at J, with 18 bases between the two ends. The CDR3 protein is CASSWGGFEGPDTQYF. CDR3 nucleotide sequence: TGCGCCAGCAGCTGGGGCGGATTTGAGGGACCAGATACGCAGTATTTT.

The V and J genes are TRBV7-8 and TRBJ2-4; 10 bases map to TRBD1. J was trimmed by 6 bases and V by 4 bases; bases with no gene match: 6. The CDR3 extends over 15 amino acids. Germline CDR1 reads SGHVS; CDR2 reads FQNEAQ. The CDR3 region has the DNA TGTGCCAGCAGCTCGCGACAGGGGGCGGGAAACATTCAGTACTTC. Its translation: CASSSRQGAGNIQYF.

In the case of this clonotype: The junction shows a germline mismatch at one end, possibly a read error. The chain carries TRBV2 and TRBJ2-1; 13 bases align to TRBD2. This CDR3 spans 16 amino acids. Germline V gene lookup returns CDR1 SNHLY and CDR2 FYNNEI. The CDR3 coding sequence is TGTGCCACCAGGACTAGCGGGAGCTGGGGGTTCAATGGGCAGTTCTTC. This translates into CATRTSGSWGFNGQFF.

This clonotype occurred many times. J is TRBJ2-5 and V is TRBV5-1; D might be TRBD2 (6 bases). Germline-derived CDR1 and CDR2 are SGHRS and YFSETQ. Trimming took 4 bases from V and 3 from J, leaving 10 bases between them. The CDR3 consists of 13 residues. The DNA of the CDR3 is TGCGCCAGCAGCCCGGAGGGAGAAGAGACCCAGTACTTC. As protein: CASSPEGEETQYF.

As concerns this clonotype: A read error may be the cause here, since a much bigger clone is one base away. CDR3: CASSQGYRGVTEQYF. CDR3 nucleotide sequence: TGCGCCAGCAGCCAAGGATACAGGGGGGTTACCGAGCAGTACTTC. The V and J genes are TRBV4-3 and TRBJ2-4, with TRBD1 identical over 8 bases. The J call is in doubt because the DNA end fits TRBJ2-7 better. CDR1 and CDR2 (germline): LGHNA, YSLEER. The CDR3 loop spans 15 amino acids.

The table lists this clonotype with a few counts. This rearrangement joins TRBV12-3 or TRBV12-4 to TRBJ1-1; TRBD1 matches at 7 bases. CDR3 length: 15 residues. V shed 5 bases, J shed 5 bases, and the junction held 11 bases outside the gene matches. The CDR3 reads CASSPLGRGGTEAFF. CDR3 DNA: TGTGCCAGCAGTCCCCTAGGCAGGGGGGGGACTGAAGCTTTCTTT.